A single sample gave rise to the 9 T cell receptor beta chains below, sequenced in a study of cytotoxic CD8 clonotypes in ibrutinib-treated CLL. Repertoires were generated with immunoSEQ multiplex PCR, while TCRdb's copy carries only in-frame clones and drops some. The data hold roughly 220,000 clones, with 70% to 75% observed a single time. The sequencing used PBMCs, collected after 12 months of ibrutinib treatment. Receptors originate from a human donor with chronic lymphocytic leukemia.

The V gene is TRBV9, the J gene TRBJ2-1; TRBD2 matches at 7 bases. The CDR3 runs to 14 residues. The germline CDR1 and CDR2 sequences are SGDLS and YYNGEE. After removal of 6 bases from V and 13 bases from J, the junction contained 16 bases not matched to a gene. The CDR3 sequence is CASNENGGGTSQFF. For the CDR3, the DNA is TGTGCCAGCAACGAGAATGGGGGAGGGACTTCACAGTTCTTC.

This clone was recorded a few times. J is TRBJ2-2 and V is TRBV9, with 7 bases fitting TRBD2. This CDR3 is built from 15 residues. V lost 7 bases and J lost 4; bases outside the gene matches: 10. Germline lookup yields CDR1 SGDLS and CDR2 YYNGEE. The CDR3 spells CASQLSGLGTGELFF. The CDR3 DNA follows: TGTGCCAGCCAACTTAGCGGGTTGGGCACCGGGGAGCTGTTTTTT.

This clone appeared a few times. The chain joins TRBV5-6 to TRBJ1-2, with TRBD1 identical over 9 bases. In germline, CDR1 is SGHDT, CDR2 YYEEEE. V lost 6 bases and J lost 2; bases outside the gene matches: 8. The CDR3 contains 15 residues. The CDR3 loop reads CASTFPGQGNYGYTF. CDR3 nucleotides: TGTGCCAGCACTTTCCCGGGACAGGGAAACTATGGCTACACCTTC. Supplemented by reference TRBV5-6 and TRBJ1-2, the full variable domain reads DAGVTQSPTHLIKTRGQQVTLRCSPKSGHDTVSWYQQALGQGPQFIFQYYEEEERQRGNFPDRFSGHQFPNYSSELNVNALLLGDSALYLCASTFPGQGNYGYTFGSGTRLTVV.

The chain carries TRBV2 and TRBJ1-4, with D perhaps TRBD1 (5 bases). The CDR3 runs to 14 residues. Between the trimmed V and J ends, which lost 6 bases and 3 bases, there was a span of 11 bases. The germline gives CDR1 SNHLY, CDR2 FYNNEI. The DNA of the CDR3 is TGTGCCAGCAGCCTCGAAGGGGCTAATGAAAAACTGTTTTTT. This encodes CASSLEGANEKLFF.

This chain connects TRBV29-1 to TRBJ1-1; tentative D call: TRBD1 (6 bases). V was pared by 7 bases and J by 1 base, with 13 bases between. The CDR3 has 13 residues. Germline lookup yields CDR1 SQVTM and CDR2 ANQGSEA. The CDR3 loop is CSAAGQPNTEAFF. The CDR3 DNA reads TGCAGCGCAGCGGGACAACCGAACACTGAAGCTTTCTTT.

This chain links TRBV5-1 with TRBJ2-1, with 7 bases that match TRBD2. Germline V gene lookup returns CDR1 SGHRS and CDR2 YFSETQ. V lost 5 bases to trimming and J lost 2 bases; unmatched junction nucleotides: 7. The CDR3 totals 15 residues. This CDR3 is CASRETGLPYNEQFF. The CDR3 coding sequence is TGCGCCAGCAGAGAAACGGGACTACCCTACAATGAGCAGTTCTTC.

The J gene is TRBJ1-2, the V gene TRBV6-1; 7 bases map to TRBD1. CDR1 is MNHNS, CDR2 SASEGT, per germline. Germline trimming cut 7 bases from V and 8 bases from J; bases unmatched to any gene: 7. CDR3 length: 12 residues. CDR3 DNA sequence: TGTGCCAGCACTTGGACAGGACTAGGCTACACCTTC. Protein sequence: CASTWTGLGYTF.

This clone was seen more than once but under ten times. The chain combines TRBV30 with TRBJ1-1; 7 bases are a match to TRBD1. The germline V gene has CDR1 GTSNPN and CDR2 SVGIG (reference sequence). The CDR3 extends over 14 amino acids. Trimming removed 3 bases from V and 0 bases from J; junction bases left unmatched: 4. The CDR3 loop reads CAWRRDSLNTEAFF. CDR3 bases: TGTGCCTGGAGGAGGGACAGCCTGAACACTGAAGCTTTCTTT.

This chain connects TRBV9 to TRBJ2-1, with TRBD2 identical over 12 bases. The germline gives CDR1 SGDLS, CDR2 YYNGEE. The CDR3 is made up of 16 amino acids. V trimming: 1 base; J trimming: 4 bases; junction bases outside the gene matches: 3. The CDR3 spells CASSVLAGGQYNEQFF. As DNA, the CDR3 is TGTGCCAGCAGCGTACTAGCGGGGGGGCAATACAATGAGCAGTTCTTC.